This entry lists 20 T cell receptor beta chains sequenced from one sample in a study of response to subunit inactivated influenza vaccine. One entry per CDR3 protein results from TCRdb running MiXCR on the RT-PCR reads. The sample has about 700,000 distinct CDR3 sequences, about 14% seen once. The specimen was PBMCs from blood, collected around 14 days before vaccination. All receptors derive from a man aged 50-60 years who received an inactivated influenza vaccine.

In its sample, this clonotype was seen many times. This sequence joins TRBV5-5 and TRBJ2-1; the D gene is possibly TRBD1 (6 bases). V was clipped by 4 bases and J by 8 bases, with 22 bases between them. Germline loops: CDR1 SGHKS, CDR2 YYEKEE (reference sequence). The CDR3 contains 16 residues. This chain's CDR3 is CASSETGPFFLDEQFF. CDR3 sequence (DNA): TGTGCCAGCAGCGAAACAGGGCCCTTCTTTTTGGATGAGCAGTTCTTC.

This chain joins TRBV4-3 and TRBJ2-1; D call uncertain. The ends were cut back, 0 bases at V and 2 bases at J, with 8 bases in the middle. The germline V gene encodes CDR1 LGHNA and CDR2 YSLEER. The CDR3 spans 15 residues. The CDR3 is CASSQDRAAYNEQFF. The DNA of the CDR3 is TGCGCCAGCAGCCAAGATAGGGCCGCCTACAATGAGCAGTTCTTC.

This clonotype was seen a handful of times. The chain couples TRBV6-1 to TRBJ2-1, with 8 bases lining up with TRBD2. The CDR3 has 17 residues. Trimming at V came to 2 bases and at J to 2 bases, leaving 8 bases not matched to a gene. Germline CDR1 is MNHNS and CDR2 is SASEGT. The CDR3 is CASSELWGGRPYNEQFF. DNA for the CDR3: TGTGCCAGCAGTGAATTGTGGGGCGGGAGGCCCTACAATGAGCAGTTCTTC.

The rearrangement links TRBV6-2 or TRBV6-3 to TRBJ2-3; no firm D call. Trimming stripped 6 bases from V and 5 bases from J, with 15 bases between. There are 14 residues in the CDR3. CDR1 and CDR2 from the germline V gene are MNHEY and SVGEGT. The CDR3 DNA reads as TGTGCCAGCAGCCTCCCTTATCTAGGAGATACGCAGTATTTT. The encoded protein is CASSLPYLGDTQYF.

This clonotype was seen more than once but under ten times. V usage is TRBV6-1 and J usage is TRBJ2-1; 11 positions agree with TRBD2. The junction had 7 bases not matched to a gene; V was cut back by 5 bases and J by 10 bases. The V gene's germline CDR1 is MNHNS and CDR2 SASEGT. This CDR3 has 14 residues. The CDR3 spells CASSPSRTSGEQFF. The CDR3 DNA sequence: TGTGCCAGCAGTCCCAGCCGGACTAGCGGGGAGCAGTTCTTC.

V and J are TRBV29-1 and TRBJ2-2, with 12 nucleotides matching TRBD1. The germline V gene has CDR1 SQVTM and CDR2 ANQGSEA. With 2 bases clipped from V and 7 bases from J, the junction kept 5 bases outside the gene matches. The CDR3 is 15 amino acids. The CDR3 sequence is CSVEPGQGAGGELFF. The CDR3 bases are TGCAGCGTTGAACCGGGACAGGGGGCAGGCGGGGAGCTGTTTTTT.

Of note for this clonotype: Given a much more abundant clone one base away, this may be a read error. The rearrangement joins TRBV7-9 to TRBJ2-3; D tentatively reads TRBD1 or TRBD2 (5 bases each). Germline V gene sequence: CDR1 SEHNR, CDR2 FQNEAQ (reference sequence). Trimming took off 5 bases at V and 2 bases at J, with 8 bases between the two ends. The CDR3 is made up of 13 amino acids. The CDR3 reads CASSRDLTDTQYF. DNA of the CDR3: TGTGCCAGCAGCCGGGACCTCACAGATACGCAGTATTTT.

This clonotype was found many times. This chain uses TRBV12-3 or TRBV12-4 with TRBJ1-4; D is ambiguous. The CDR3 totals 15 residues. V was pared by 6 bases and J by 1 base, with 12 bases between. DNA for the CDR3: TGTGCCAGCAGAGCTACACCAGAAACTAATGAAAAACTGTTTTTT. Its translation: CASRATPETNEKLFF.

This rearrangement joins TRBV4-3 to TRBJ2-3, with D possibly TRBD2 on 5 matching bases. Trimming shortened V by 1 base and J by 1 base, and 9 bases separated the two germline ends. Germline V gene sequence: CDR1 LGHNA, CDR2 YSLEER. This CDR3 spans 15 amino acids. The CDR3 coding sequence is TGCGCCAGCAGCCAAGTGCTCGGGGGCACAGATACGCAGTATTTT. It is translated as CASSQVLGGTDTQYF.

This chain joins TRBV27 and TRBJ2-1, with TRBD2 identical over 11 bases. Germline V CDR1 and CDR2: MNHEY, SMNVEV (reference sequence). The CDR3 covers 14 residues. The V and J ends lost 8 bases and 3 bases, in that order; junction bases with no gene match: 3. CDR3 loop: CASGTSGNYNEQFF. The CDR3 DNA follows: TGTGCCAGCGGGACTAGCGGAAACTACAATGAGCAGTTCTTC.

This clonotype was observed a few times. The rearrangement joins TRBV7-2 to TRBJ2-3; TRBD2 might be the D (5 bases). Germline V gene data show CDR1 as SGHTA and CDR2 as FQGNSA. The CDR3 spans 15 residues. V lost 5 bases to trimming and J lost 5 bases, with 17 bases between them. The CDR3 DNA follows: TGTGCCAGCAGCCAGCGCGGCCCCGGGGTAGATACGCAGTATTTT. It codes for CASSQRGPGVDTQYF.

The chain couples TRBV19 to TRBJ2-1; D may match TRBD1 or TRBD2 (5 bases each). Germline CDR1 reads LNHDA; CDR2 reads SQIVND (reference sequence). The CDR3 covers 14 residues. Trimming removed 7 bases from V and 6 bases from J, with 16 bases in between. The CDR3 coding sequence is TGTGCCAGTAATCCGGGACGGCAGTTCAATGAGCAGTTCTTC. Protein: CASNPGRQFNEQFF.

V and J are TRBV18 and TRBJ1-1; unclear D gene. This CDR3 comprises 14 residues. V was cut by 2 bases and J by 4 bases, with 11 bases left in between. Germline assignment: CDR1 KGHSH and CDR2 LQKENI. For the CDR3, the DNA is TGTGCCAGCTCACCAATGAGGGTTGGCACTGAAGCTTTCTTT. Protein: CASSPMRVGTEAFF.

The J gene is TRBJ2-7, the V gene TRBV4-1, with 10 bases identical to TRBD2. J was trimmed by 2 bases and V by 4 bases; bases with no gene match: 8. Germline loops: CDR1 MGHRA, CDR2 YSYEKL. The CDR3 runs to 16 residues. The CDR3, as DNA: TGCGCCAGCAGCCTAACCCCCGGACTAGCGGCCTACGAGCAGTACTTC. Its translation: CASSLTPGLAAYEQYF.

This clonotype has a handful of counts. This chain joins TRBV6-2 or TRBV6-3 and TRBJ2-1, with TRBD2 matching 10 bases. CDR1 is MNHEY and CDR2 is SVGEGT in the germline V gene. The CDR3 spans 19 residues. Trimming cost V 0 bases and J 0 bases; bases outside gene matches: 8. In DNA, the CDR3 is TGTGCCAGCAGTTACTCGCCTAGCGGGGGCTTTAGCTCCTACAATGAGCAGTTCTTC. It is translated as CASSYSPSGGFSSYNEQFF.

This clonotype was seen repeatedly, ten times or more. The chain uses TRBV29-1 and TRBJ2-1; 7 bases fit TRBD1. This CDR3 is 16 amino acids long. J gave up 2 bases and V 4 bases, and 11 bases lay outside the gene matches. From germline, CDR1 is SQVTM and CDR2 ANQGSEA. The CDR3 loop reads CSVVGIQGQPYNEQFF. In DNA, the CDR3 is TGCAGCGTTGTGGGGATACAGGGGCAACCCTACAATGAGCAGTTCTTC.

The chain has TRBV6-1 and TRBJ1-4; 8 bases line up with TRBD1. V shed 6 bases, J shed 5 bases, and the junction held 5 bases outside the gene matches. CDR3 length: 14 residues. CDR1 is MNHNS, CDR2 SASEGT, per germline. For the CDR3, the DNA is TGTGCCAGCAGACGGGACAGGTTAAATGAAAAACTGTTTTTT. It encodes CASRRDRLNEKLFF.

This clonotype was picked up a small number of times. V is TRBV3-1 and J is TRBJ2-1; no clear D gene. Germline loops: CDR1 LGHDT, CDR2 YNNKEL (reference sequence). The V end lost 1 base, the J end lost 8 bases, and 9 bases lay between the germline ends. The CDR3 totals 13 residues. The CDR3 DNA sequence: TGTGCCAGCAGCCAAGTACGTCGTGATGAGCAGTTCTTC. Translated, it gives CASSQVRRDEQFF.

The chain is built from TRBV29-1 and TRBJ2-1, with 7 bases identical to TRBD2. V was pared by 7 bases and J by 7 bases, with 10 bases of the junction left unmatched. This CDR3 comprises 13 residues. Germline V lookup: CDR1 SQVTM, CDR2 ANQGSEA. The CDR3 DNA reads as TGCAGCGCCGGGGGAGGGACCCCGAATGAGCAGTTCTTC. Protein product: CSAGGGTPNEQFF.

This clonotype turned up a few times. V gene TRBV29-1 combines with J gene TRBJ2-7; D gene uncertain. Germline V gene lookup returns CDR1 SQVTM and CDR2 ANQGSEA. The CDR3 consists of 14 residues. V lost 1 base and J lost 3, with 13 bases in between. DNA of the CDR3: TGCAGCGTTGAAGTAAGAACGGGCAACTACGAGCAGTACTTC. Protein sequence: CSVEVRTGNYEQYF.